Given below is one T cell receptor (beta chain) in context. Measured with immunoSEQ multiplex PCR; TCRdb has only the in-frame clones, and not every one. The table has about 170,000 clones, around 88% seen once. Germline loops: CDR1 SQVTM, CDR2 ANQGSEA. The CDR3 length is 12 residues. V was pared by 8 bases and J by 5 bases, with 12 bases between. This record belongs to a study of T cell responses to AZD1222 COVID-19 vaccine. The source is an adult who received the AZD1222 COVID-19 vaccine. The sequencing used peripheral blood, collected 28 days after the second AZD1222 dose. This chain joins TRBV29-1 and TRBJ1-4; D may be TRBD1 (5 bases). CDR3 bases: TGCAGCTTCCGGGGCAACAATGAAAAACTGTTTTTT. It specifies CSFRGNNEKLFF.